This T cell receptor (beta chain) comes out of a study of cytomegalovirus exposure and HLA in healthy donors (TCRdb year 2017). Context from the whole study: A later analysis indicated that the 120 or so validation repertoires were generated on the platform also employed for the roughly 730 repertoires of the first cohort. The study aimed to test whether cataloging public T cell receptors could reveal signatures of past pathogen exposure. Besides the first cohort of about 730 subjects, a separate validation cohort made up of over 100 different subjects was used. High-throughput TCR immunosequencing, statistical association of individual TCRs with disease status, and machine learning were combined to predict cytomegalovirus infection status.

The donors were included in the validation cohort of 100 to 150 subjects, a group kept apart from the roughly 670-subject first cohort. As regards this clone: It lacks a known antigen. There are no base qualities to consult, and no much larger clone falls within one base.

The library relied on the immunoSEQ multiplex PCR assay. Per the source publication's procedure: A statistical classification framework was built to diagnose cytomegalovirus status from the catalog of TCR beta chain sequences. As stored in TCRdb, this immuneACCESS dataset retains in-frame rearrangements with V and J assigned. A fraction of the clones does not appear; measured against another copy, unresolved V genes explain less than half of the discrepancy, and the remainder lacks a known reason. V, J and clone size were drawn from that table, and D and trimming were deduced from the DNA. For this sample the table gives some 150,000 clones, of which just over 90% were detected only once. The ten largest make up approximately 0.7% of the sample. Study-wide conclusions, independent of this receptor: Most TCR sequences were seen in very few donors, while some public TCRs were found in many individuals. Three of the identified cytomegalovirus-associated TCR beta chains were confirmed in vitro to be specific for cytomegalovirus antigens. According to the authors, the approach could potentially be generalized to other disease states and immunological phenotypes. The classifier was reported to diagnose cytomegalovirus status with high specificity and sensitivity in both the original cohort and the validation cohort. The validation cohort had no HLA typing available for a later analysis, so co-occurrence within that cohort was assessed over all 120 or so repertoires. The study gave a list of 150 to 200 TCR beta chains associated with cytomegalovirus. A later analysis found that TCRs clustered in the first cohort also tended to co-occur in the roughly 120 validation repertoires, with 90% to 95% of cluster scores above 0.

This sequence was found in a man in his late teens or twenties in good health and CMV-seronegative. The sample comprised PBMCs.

The CDR3 reads CASSLGDRRFSTNEKLFF. The sequenced DNA: TGCGCCAGCAGCTTGGGGGACAGGAGGTTCTCAACTAATGAAAAACTGTTTTTT. The sequence joins TRBV5-1 to TRBJ1-4, and 8 junctional nucleotides match TRBD1. From a lookup of the germline V gene, CDR1 and CDR2 are SGHRS and YFSETQ. From its cysteine to its phenylalanine, the CDR3 spans 18 amino acids. CDR3 DNA only is kept here, 54 bases in frame from base 1. Germline trimming: 0 bases from V, 0 bases from J; junction bases outside gene matches: 7.